This entry concerns a single TCR beta chain. Unique molecular identifiers featured in how the TCRbeta library was prepared. TCRdb passed the PCR reads through MiXCR, listing each CDR3 protein once. The sample has around 380,000 distinct CDR3 sequences, roughly a tenth seen once. The data were taken from a study of T-cell reconstitution after alpha-beta-depleted transplantation in children. The CDR3 extends over 14 amino acids. The V and J ends lost 5 bases and 4 bases respectively, with 14 bases between them. Germline CDR1 is DFQATT and CDR2 is SNEGSKA (reference sequence). This specimen consisted of PBMCs from the stem cell graft donor, obtained from the stem cell graft. The sequence was collected from a human donor who donated a stem cell graft to a child with acute myeloid leukemia. V is TRBV20-1 and J is TRBJ2-2, with a weak D call TRBD1 (6 bases). The CDR3, as DNA: TGCAGTGCTCTCGACAGGTCGACCACCGGGGAGCTGTTTTTT. Encoded protein: CSALDRSTTGELFF.